The sequence of this T cell receptor beta chain was determined in a study of regulatory T cells in long-lasting Graves disease. Building of the TCR beta libraries involved iRepertoire HTBI primers and Arm-PCR of CDR3 regions. Via MiXCR, TCRdb re-called the multiplex PCR reads, giving one row per CDR3 protein. The sample lists around 460,000 distinct CDR3 sequences, about 15% occurring once. In germline, CDR1 is SNHLY, CDR2 FYNNEI. The CDR3 runs to 12 residues. V lost 7 bases, J lost 4 bases, and 8 bases lay in between. Time point: newly diagnosed GD, antithyroid drugs for less than 3 months. After RNA was extracted from PBMCs, the TCR library was made from it. Ten or more counts support this clonotype. The same sample was also used in a study of T cells in Graves' hyperthyroidism and ophthalmopathy.

This chain links TRBV2 with TRBJ2-1; D unclear. The TCR was taken from a woman aged 45 to 65 with Graves disease. The sequenced sample was peripheral blood mononuclear cells (PBMCs), obtained at new diagnosis, from a patient treated with antithyroid drugs. The CDR3 is CASTGDYNEQFF. CDR3 coding DNA: TGTGCCAGCACTGGGGATTACAATGAGCAGTTCTTC.